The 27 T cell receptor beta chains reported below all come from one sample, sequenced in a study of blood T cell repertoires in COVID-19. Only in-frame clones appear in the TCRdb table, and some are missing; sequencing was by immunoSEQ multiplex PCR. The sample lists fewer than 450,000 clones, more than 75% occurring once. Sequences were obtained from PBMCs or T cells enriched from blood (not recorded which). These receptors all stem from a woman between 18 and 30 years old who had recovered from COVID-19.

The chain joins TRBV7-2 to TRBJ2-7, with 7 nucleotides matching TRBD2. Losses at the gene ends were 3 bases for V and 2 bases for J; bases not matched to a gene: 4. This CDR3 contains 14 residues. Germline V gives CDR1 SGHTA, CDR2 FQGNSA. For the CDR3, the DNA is TGTGCCAGCAGCTTCCGGGACTATACCTACGAGCAGTACTTC. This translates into CASSFRDYTYEQYF. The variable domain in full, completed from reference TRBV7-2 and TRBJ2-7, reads GAGVSQSPSNKVTEKGKDVELRCDPISGHTALYWYRQSLGQGLEFLIYFQGNSAPDKSGLPSDRFSAERTGGSVSTLTIQRTQQEDSAVYLCASSFRDYTYEQYFGPGTRLTVT.

This CDR3 is CASSSLAGGTDTQYF. CDR3 DNA sequence: TGTGCCAGCAGCTCTTTAGCGGGGGGGACAGATACGCAGTATTTT. The chain links TRBV5-8 to TRBJ2-3; 11 bases are a match to TRBD2. The germline V gene has CDR1 SGHTS and CDR2 YDEGEE. The CDR3 spans 15 residues. V dropped 3 bases and J dropped 3; count of bases not matched to a gene: 3.

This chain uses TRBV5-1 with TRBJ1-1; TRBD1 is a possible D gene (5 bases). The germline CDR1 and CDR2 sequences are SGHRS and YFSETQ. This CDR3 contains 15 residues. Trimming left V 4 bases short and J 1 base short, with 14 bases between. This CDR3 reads CASSPAAGWNTEAFF. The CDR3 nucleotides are TGCGCCAGCAGCCCGGCGGCAGGGTGGAACACTGAAGCTTTCTTT.

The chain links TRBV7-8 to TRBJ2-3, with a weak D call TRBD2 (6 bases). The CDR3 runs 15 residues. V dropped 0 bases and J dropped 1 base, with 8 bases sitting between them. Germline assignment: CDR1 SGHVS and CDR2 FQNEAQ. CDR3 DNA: TGTGCCAGCAGCTTAGCGCCGGGGGGCACAGATACGCAGTATTTT. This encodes CASSLAPGGTDTQYF.

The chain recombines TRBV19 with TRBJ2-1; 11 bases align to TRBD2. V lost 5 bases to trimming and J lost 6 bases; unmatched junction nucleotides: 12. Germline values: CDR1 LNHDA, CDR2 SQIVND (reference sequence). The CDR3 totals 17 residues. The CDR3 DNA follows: TGTGCCAGTAGTCCAATCTTACTAGCGGGGGCCCTCAATGAGCAGTTCTTC. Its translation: CASSPILLAGALNEQFF. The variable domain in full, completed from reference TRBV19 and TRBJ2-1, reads DGGITQSPKYLFRKEGQNVTLSCEQNLNHDAMYWYRQDPGQGLRLIYYSQIVNDFQKGDIAEGYSVSREKKESFPLTVTSAQKNPTAFYLCASSPILLAGALNEQFFGPGTRLTVL.

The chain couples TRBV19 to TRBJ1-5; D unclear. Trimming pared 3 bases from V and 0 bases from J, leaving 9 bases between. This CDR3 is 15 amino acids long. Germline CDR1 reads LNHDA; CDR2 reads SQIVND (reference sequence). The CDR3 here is CASSILAASNQPQHF. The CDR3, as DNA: TGTGCCAGTAGTATTTTGGCGGCTAGCAATCAGCCCCAGCATTTT.

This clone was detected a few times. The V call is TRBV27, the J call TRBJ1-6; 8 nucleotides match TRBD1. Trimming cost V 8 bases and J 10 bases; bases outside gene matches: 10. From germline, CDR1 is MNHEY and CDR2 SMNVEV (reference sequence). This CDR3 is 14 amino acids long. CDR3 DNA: TGTGCCAGCCGCTCCGGACAGGGCAGGTCACCCCTCCACTTT. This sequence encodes CASRSGQGRSPLHF.

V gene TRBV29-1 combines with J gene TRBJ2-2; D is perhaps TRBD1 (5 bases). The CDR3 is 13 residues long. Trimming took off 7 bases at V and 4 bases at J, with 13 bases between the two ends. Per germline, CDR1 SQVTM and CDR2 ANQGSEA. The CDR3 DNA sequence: TGCAGCGGATTACAGGAGCGCACCGGGGAGCTGTTTTTT. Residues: CSGLQERTGELFF.

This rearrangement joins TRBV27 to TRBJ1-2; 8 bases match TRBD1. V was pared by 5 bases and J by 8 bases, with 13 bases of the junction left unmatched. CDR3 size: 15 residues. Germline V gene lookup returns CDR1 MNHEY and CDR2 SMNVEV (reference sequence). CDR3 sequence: CASSPGQGEGWGYTF. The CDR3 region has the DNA TGTGCCAGCAGTCCAGGACAGGGCGAGGGGTGGGGCTACACCTTC.

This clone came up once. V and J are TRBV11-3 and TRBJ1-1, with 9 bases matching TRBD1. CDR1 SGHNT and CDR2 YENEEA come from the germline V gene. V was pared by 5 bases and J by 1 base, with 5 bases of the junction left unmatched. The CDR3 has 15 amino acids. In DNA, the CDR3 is TGTGCCAGCAGCACCGGGACAGGGTCGAACACTGAAGCTTTCTTT. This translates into CASSTGTGSNTEAFF.

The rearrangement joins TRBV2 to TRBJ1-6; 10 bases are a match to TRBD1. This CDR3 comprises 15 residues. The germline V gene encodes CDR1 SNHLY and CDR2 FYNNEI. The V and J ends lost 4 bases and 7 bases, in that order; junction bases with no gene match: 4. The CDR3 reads CASSVGTGVNSPLHF. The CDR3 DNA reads TGTGCCAGCAGTGTAGGGACAGGGGTAAATTCACCCCTCCACTTT. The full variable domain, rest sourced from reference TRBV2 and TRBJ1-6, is EPEVTQTPSHQVTQMGQEVILRCVPISNHLYFYWYRQILGQKVEFLVSFYNNEISEKSEIFDDQFSVERPDGSNFTLKIRSTKLEDSAMYFCASSVGTGVNSPLHFGNGTRLTVT.

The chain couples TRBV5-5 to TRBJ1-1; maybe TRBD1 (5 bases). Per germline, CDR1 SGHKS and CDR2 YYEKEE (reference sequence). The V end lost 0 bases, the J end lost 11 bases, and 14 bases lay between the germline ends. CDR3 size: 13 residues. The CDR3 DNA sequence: TGTGCCAGCAGCTTGGAAGGGGCAGGGATTGCTTTCTTT. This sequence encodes CASSLEGAGIAFF.

CDR3 in DNA: TGTGCCAGCAGCTTAGTTCACGGTTCGTACGAGCAGTACTTC. The encoded protein is CASSLVHGSYEQYF. The chain links TRBV7-9 to TRBJ2-7; D is uncertain. This CDR3 has 14 amino acids. Germline V gene lookup returns CDR1 SEHNR and CDR2 FQNEAQ (reference sequence). Trimming removed 1 base from V and 4 bases from J, with 11 bases in between.

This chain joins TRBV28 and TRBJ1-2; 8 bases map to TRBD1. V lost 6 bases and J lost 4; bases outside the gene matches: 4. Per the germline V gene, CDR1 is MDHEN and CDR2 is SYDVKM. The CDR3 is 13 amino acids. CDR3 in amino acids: CASSSGQVYGYTF. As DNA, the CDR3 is TGTGCCAGCAGCTCGGGACAGGTCTATGGCTACACCTTC.

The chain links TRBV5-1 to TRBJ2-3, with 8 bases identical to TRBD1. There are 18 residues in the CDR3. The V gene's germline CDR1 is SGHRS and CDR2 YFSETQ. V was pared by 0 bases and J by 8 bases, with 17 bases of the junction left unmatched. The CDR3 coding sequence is TGCGCCAGCAGCTTGGTCATTTCGGCAGGGGGCTCCCAAGGTACGCAGTATTTT. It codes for CASSLVISAGGSQGTQYF.

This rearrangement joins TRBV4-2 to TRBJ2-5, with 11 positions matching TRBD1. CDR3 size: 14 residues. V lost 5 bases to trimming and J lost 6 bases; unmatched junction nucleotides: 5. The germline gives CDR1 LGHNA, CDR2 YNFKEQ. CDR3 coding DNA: TGTGCCAGCAGCGGACAGGGGGCGCCGAAGACCCAGTACTTC. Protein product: CASSGQGAPKTQYF.

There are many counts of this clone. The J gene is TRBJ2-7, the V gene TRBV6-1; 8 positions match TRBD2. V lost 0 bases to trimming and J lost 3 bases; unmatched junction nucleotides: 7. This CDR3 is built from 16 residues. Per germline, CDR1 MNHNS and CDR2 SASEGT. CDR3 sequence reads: CASSEAAGTSGYEQYF. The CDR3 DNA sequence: TGTGCCAGCAGTGAAGCTGCAGGAACTAGCGGCTACGAGCAGTACTTC.

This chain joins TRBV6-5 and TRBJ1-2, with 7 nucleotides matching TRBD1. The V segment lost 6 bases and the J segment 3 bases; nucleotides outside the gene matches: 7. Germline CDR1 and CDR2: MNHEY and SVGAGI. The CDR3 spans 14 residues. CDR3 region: CASRTRGHDYGYTF. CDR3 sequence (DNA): TGTGCCAGCAGAACGAGGGGGCATGACTATGGCTACACCTTC.

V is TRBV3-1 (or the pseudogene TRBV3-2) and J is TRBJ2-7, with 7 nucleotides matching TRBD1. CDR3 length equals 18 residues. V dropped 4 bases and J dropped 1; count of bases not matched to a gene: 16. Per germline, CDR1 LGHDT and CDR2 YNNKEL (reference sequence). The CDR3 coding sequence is TGTGCCAGCAGCCCACGGGGCCAGGGACAGATCTTTTCCTACGAGCAGTACTTC. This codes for CASSPRGQGQIFSYEQYF.

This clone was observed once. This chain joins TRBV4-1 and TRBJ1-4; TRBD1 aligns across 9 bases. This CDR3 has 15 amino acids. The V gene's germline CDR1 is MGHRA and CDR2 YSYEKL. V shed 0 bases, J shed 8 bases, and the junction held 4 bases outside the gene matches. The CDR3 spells CASSQEEQGAEKLFF. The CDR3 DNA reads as TGCGCCAGCAGCCAAGAGGAACAGGGGGCCGAAAAACTGTTTTTT.

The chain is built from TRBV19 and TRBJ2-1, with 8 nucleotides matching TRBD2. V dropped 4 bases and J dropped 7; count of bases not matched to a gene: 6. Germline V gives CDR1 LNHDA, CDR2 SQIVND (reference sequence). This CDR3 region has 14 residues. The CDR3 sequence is CASSKTSVENEQFF. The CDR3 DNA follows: TGTGCCAGTAGTAAGACTAGCGTGGAGAATGAGCAGTTCTTC. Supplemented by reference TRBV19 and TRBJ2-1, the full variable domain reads DGGITQSPKYLFRKEGQNVTLSCEQNLNHDAMYWYRQDPGQGLRLIYYSQIVNDFQKGDIAEGYSVSREKKESFPLTVTSAQKNPTAFYLCASSKTSVENEQFFGPGTRLTVL.

The CDR3 is CASSQDRTLAGLGYEQYF. The CDR3 DNA follows: TGTGCCAGCAGCCAGGACCGGACGTTAGCGGGGTTGGGCTACGAGCAGTACTTC. The V gene is TRBV4-2, the J gene TRBJ2-7, with 8 bases lining up with TRBD2. The length of the CDR3 is 18 residues. The V gene's germline CDR1 is LGHNA and CDR2 YNFKEQ. Trimming cost V 3 bases and J 3 bases; bases outside gene matches: 16.

This chain's CDR3 is CAWSTRTGSGLANYGYTF. The CDR3 region has the DNA TGTGCCTGGAGTACCCGGACAGGGTCGGGATTAGCTAACTATGGCTACACCTTC. The gene calls are TRBV30 and TRBJ1-2; 8 bases are a match to TRBD1. CDR3 length: 18 amino acids. Trimming removed 2 bases from V and 0 bases from J; junction bases left unmatched: 14. CDR1 GTSNPN and CDR2 SVGIG come from the germline V gene (reference sequence).

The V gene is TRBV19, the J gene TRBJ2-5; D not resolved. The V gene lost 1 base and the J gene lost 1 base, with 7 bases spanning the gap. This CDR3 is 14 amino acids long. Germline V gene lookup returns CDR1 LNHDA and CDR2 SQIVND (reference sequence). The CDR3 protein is CASSIVPSQETQYF. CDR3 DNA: TGTGCCAGTAGTATAGTCCCCAGCCAAGAGACCCAGTACTTC.

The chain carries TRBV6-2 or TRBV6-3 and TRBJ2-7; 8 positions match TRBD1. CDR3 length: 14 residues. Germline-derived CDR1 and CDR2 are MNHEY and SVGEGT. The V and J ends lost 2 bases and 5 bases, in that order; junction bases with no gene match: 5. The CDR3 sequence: CASSYTRTGNEQYF. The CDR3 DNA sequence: TGTGCCAGCAGTTACACCCGGACAGGGAACGAGCAGTACTTC.

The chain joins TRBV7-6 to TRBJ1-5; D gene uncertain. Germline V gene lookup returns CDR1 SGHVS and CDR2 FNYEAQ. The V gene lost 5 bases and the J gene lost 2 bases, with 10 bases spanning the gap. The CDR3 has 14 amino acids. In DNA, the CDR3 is TGTGCCAGCAGCGTCGAGGAGGGCAATCAGCCCCAGCATTTT. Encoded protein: CASSVEEGNQPQHF.

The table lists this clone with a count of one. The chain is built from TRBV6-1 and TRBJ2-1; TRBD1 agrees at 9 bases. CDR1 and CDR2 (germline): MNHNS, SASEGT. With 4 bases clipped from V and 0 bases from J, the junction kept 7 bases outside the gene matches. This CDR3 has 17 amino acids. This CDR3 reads CASSAYDRGSSYNEQFF. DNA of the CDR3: TGTGCCAGCAGTGCTTACGACAGGGGGAGCTCCTACAATGAGCAGTTCTTC.